The 31 T cell receptor beta chains listed next were all sequenced from one sample in a study of technical replicates of blood from a handful of donors. The table came from immunoSEQ multiplex PCR; TCRdb's copy has only in-frame clones and leaves some out. Of 55,000 to 75,000 clones in the sample, roughly 91% are singletons; the top ten hold approximately 3.9%. The sample comprised PBMCs. The receptor set was obtained from a human donor in good health. Some clones in this sample may be carry-over from other donors' samples.

The gene calls are TRBV11-2 and TRBJ2-7; a weak D match, TRBD1 (6 bases). The CDR3 is 15 amino acids. Germline V gives CDR1 SGHAT, CDR2 FQNNGV. The V gene lost 6 bases and the J gene lost 0 bases, with 15 bases spanning the gap. The CDR3 spells CASRARTDDSYEQYF. In DNA, the CDR3 is TGTGCCAGCAGGGCCCGGACAGATGACTCCTACGAGCAGTACTTC.

The chain links TRBV7-9 to TRBJ1-2; D remains unclear. Between the trimmed V and J ends, which lost 5 bases and 6 bases, there was a span of 13 bases. The CDR3 spans 13 residues. Germline CDR1 reads SEHNR; CDR2 reads FQNEAQ (reference sequence). CDR3 loop: CASSPANTDGYTF. The DNA of the CDR3 is TGTGCCAGCAGCCCTGCCAATACGGATGGCTACACCTTC.

The J gene is TRBJ2-7, the V gene TRBV11-2; possibly TRBD1 for D (6 bases). Germline V CDR1 and CDR2: SGHAT, FQNNGV. The CDR3 covers 14 residues. V was clipped by 1 base and J by 6 bases, with 13 bases between them. The CDR3 sequence is CASSLVQGSGEQYF. The DNA for the CDR3 is TGTGCCAGCAGCTTAGTTCAGGGGTCGGGCGAGCAGTACTTC.

The gene calls are TRBV19 and TRBJ1-5; the match to TRBD1 covers 8 bases. The CDR3 has 15 amino acids. Trimming removed 6 bases from V and 2 bases from J; junction bases left unmatched: 6. The germline V gene encodes CDR1 LNHDA and CDR2 SQIVND (reference sequence). DNA of the CDR3: TGTGCCAGTAGCGACAGGGGAGCGGGCAATCAGCCCCAGCATTTT. It translates to CASSDRGAGNQPQHF.

The chain carries TRBV18 and TRBJ2-7; 7 nucleotides align to TRBD2. V was clipped by 3 bases and J by 6 bases; unmatched bases: 8. The CDR3 spans 14 residues. Germline V CDR1 and CDR2: KGHSH, LQKENI. The CDR3 DNA reads TGTGCCAGCTCACCCGGGGGGAAGGACTCCGAGCAGTACTTC. This codes for CASSPGGKDSEQYF.

The chain combines TRBV19 with TRBJ1-5; tentative D call: TRBD1 (5 bases). The V end was cut by 10 bases, the J end by 8 bases, with 18 bases between. The CDR3 is 13 amino acids. CDR1 and CDR2 from the germline V gene are LNHDA and SQIVND (reference sequence). CDR3 sequence reads: CATTGGAWEPQHF. CDR3 in DNA: TGTGCCACAACGGGGGGAGCGTGGGAGCCCCAGCATTTT.

The chain couples TRBV7-6 to TRBJ2-1, with a weak D call TRBD2 (7 bases). The germline gives CDR1 SGHVS, CDR2 FNYEAQ. V was shortened by 1 base and J by 9 bases, with 13 bases between the two germline ends. This CDR3 contains 14 residues. The CDR3 nucleotides read TGTGCCAGCAGCTTAGTCGGGGAGGGGGGTGAGCAGTTCTTC. Encoded protein: CASSLVGEGGEQFF.

A few counts support this clone. J is TRBJ2-5 and V is TRBV7-6, with 10 bases aligning to TRBD2. V gave up 5 bases and J gave up 1 base; unmatched junction bases: 7. The CDR3 consists of 16 residues. Germline assignment: CDR1 SGHVS and CDR2 FNYEAQ. The CDR3 DNA reads TGTGCCAGCAGCCAAAATAGCGGGGGGACCCAAGAGACCCAGTACTTC. It yields the protein CASSQNSGGTQETQYF.

The chain carries TRBV7-7 and TRBJ2-1, with a weak D call TRBD2 (6 bases). Germline V gives CDR1 SSHAT, CDR2 FNYEAQ (reference sequence). Trimming removed 5 bases at V and 3 bases at J, with 14 bases between. The CDR3 has 15 residues. In nucleotides, the CDR3 is TGTGCCAGCAGCGAGGGCGCGGGGCGCTACAATGAGCAGTTCTTC. Translation: CASSEGAGRYNEQFF.

V is TRBV25-1 and J is TRBJ2-7; D possibly corresponds to TRBD1 (6 bases). Trimming stripped 6 bases from V and 3 bases from J, with 15 bases between. Germline V gives CDR1 MGHDK, CDR2 SYGVNS. This CDR3 region has 14 residues. The CDR3 protein is CASRKQGSGYEQYF. In nucleotides, the CDR3 is TGTGCCAGCAGAAAACAGGGATCGGGCTACGAGCAGTACTTC.

As DNA, the CDR3 is TGTGCCAGCACCCCGGGACTAGCGGGTTATGAGCAGTTCTTC. Its translation: CASTPGLAGYEQFF. This chain joins TRBV6-5 and TRBJ2-1; 12 bases map to TRBD2. Germline trimming cut 7 bases from V and 8 bases from J; bases unmatched to any gene: 6. The CDR3 totals 14 residues. Germline V gives CDR1 MNHEY, CDR2 SVGAGI.

The gene calls are TRBV25-1 and TRBJ2-2; TRBD2 aligns across 7 bases. The J segment lost 5 bases and the V segment lost 5 bases, leaving 8 bases of the junction unmatched. This CDR3 spans 15 amino acids. Germline CDR1 is MGHDK and CDR2 is SYGVNS. The CDR3 nucleotides are TGTGCCAGCAGTCCGACGGGGGGTCGGACCGGGGAGCTGTTTTTT. Amino acid sequence: CASSPTGGRTGELFF. The full variable domain, completed using reference TRBV25-1 and TRBJ2-2, is EADIYQTPRYLVIGTGKKITLECSQTMGHDKMYWYQQDPGMELHLIHYSYGVNSTEKGDLSSESTVSRIRTEHFPLTLESARPSHTSQYLCASSPTGGRTGELFFGEGSRLTVL.

V gene TRBV14 combines with J gene TRBJ2-3, with D perhaps matching TRBD1 (6 bases). This CDR3 has 13 residues. V dropped 9 bases and J dropped 4 bases, with 14 bases sitting between them. CDR1 is SGHDN and CDR2 is FVKESK in the germline V gene. CDR3 loop: CASRKKGADTQYF. The CDR3 DNA sequence: TGTGCCAGTAGAAAGAAGGGGGCAGATACGCAGTATTTT.

V usage is TRBV6-6 and J usage is TRBJ1-2; TRBD1 aligns across 11 bases. There are 15 residues in the CDR3. Losses at the gene ends were 5 bases for V and 5 bases for J; bases not matched to a gene: 7. The V gene's germline CDR1 is MNHNY and CDR2 SVGAGI (reference sequence). CDR3: CASSQGDRGVYGYTF. Here the CDR3 DNA reads TGTGCCAGCAGTCAAGGGGACAGGGGGGTATATGGCTACACCTTC.

The V and J genes are TRBV2 and TRBJ2-4, with a possible D match to TRBD1 (5 bases). Germline loops: CDR1 SNHLY, CDR2 FYNNEI. The CDR3 sequence is 12 residues long. V gave up 5 bases and J gave up 9 bases, with 11 bases separating them. The CDR3 is CASSPRTLIQYF. CDR3 coding DNA: TGTGCCAGCAGTCCTCGGACACTCATTCAGTACTTC.

This chain connects TRBV10-3 to TRBJ1-2, with D unclear. V was shortened by 0 bases and J by 0 bases, with 11 bases between the two germline ends. CDR1 is ENHRY and CDR2 is SYGVKD in the germline V gene. The CDR3 length is 16 residues. In DNA form, the CDR3 reads TGTGCCATCAGTGAGTCTCGGACTGCAGCTAACTATGGCTACACCTTC. Its translation is CAISESRTAANYGYTF.

This chain uses TRBV18 with TRBJ2-7; 10 bases map to TRBD1. The CDR3 is 17 residues long. Germline V gene lookup returns CDR1 KGHSH and CDR2 LQKENI. Unmatched junction bases numbered 8, after V lost 3 bases and J lost 0 bases. The DNA for the CDR3 is TGTGCCAGCTCACCGGGACAGGGGAATACTGGCTCCTACGAGCAGTACTTC. It yields the protein CASSPGQGNTGSYEQYF.

The V gene is TRBV4-3, the J gene TRBJ2-2; 9 bases align to TRBD1. Germline-derived CDR1 and CDR2 are LGHNA and YSLEER. The length of the CDR3 is 16 residues. J gave up 4 bases and V 4 bases, and 7 bases lay outside the gene matches. The CDR3 DNA reads TGCGCCAGCAGCCGCCTCCCGGGACAGGGCACCGGGGAGCTGTTTTTT. Residues: CASSRLPGQGTGELFF.

The rearrangement joins TRBV4-2 to TRBJ1-5, with a possible D match to TRBD1 (5 bases). Germline CDR1 and CDR2: LGHNA and YNFKEQ. V was cut by 1 base and J by 3 bases, with 10 bases left in between. CDR3 size: 15 residues. The DNA for the CDR3 is TGTGCCAGCAGCCAAGGTGAAGGGGTCAATCAGCCCCAGCATTTT. Residues: CASSQGEGVNQPQHF.

The J gene is TRBJ1-6, the V gene TRBV2, with TRBD1 as a possible D gene (5 bases). The CDR3 loop spans 17 amino acids. V dropped 7 bases and J dropped 1 base, with 17 bases sitting between them. Germline assignment: CDR1 SNHLY and CDR2 FYNNEI. CDR3 bases: TGTGCCAGCAAGGGCTCTCTAAAGGGGTCCTATAATTCACCCCTCCACTTT. Translated: CASKGSLKGSYNSPLHF. Full variable domain (rest looked up from reference TRBV2 and TRBJ1-6): EPEVTQTPSHQVTQMGQEVILRCVPISNHLYFYWYRQILGQKVEFLVSFYNNEISEKSEIFDDQFSVERPDGSNFTLKIRSTKLEDSAMYFCASKGSLKGSYNSPLHFGNGTRLTVT.

The genes are TRBV4-3 and TRBJ1-6; no definite D call. The CDR3 has 16 residues. V lost 0 bases and J lost 0, with 6 bases in between. Germline V gives CDR1 LGHNA, CDR2 YSLEER. The CDR3 DNA is TGCGCCAGCAGCCAAGATCCGGTCTCCTATAATTCACCCCTCCACTTT. Its protein product is CASSQDPVSYNSPLHF.

This sequence joins TRBV7-2 and TRBJ1-1; no firm D call. CDR3 length equals 13 residues. V was shortened by 0 bases and J by 5 bases, with 7 bases between the two germline ends. The germline V gene has CDR1 SGHTA and CDR2 FQGNSA. CDR3 bases: TGTGCCAGCAGCTTAGCAGAGGGAACTGAAGCTTTCTTT. Its protein product is CASSLAEGTEAFF. The full variable domain, in which reference TRBV7-2 and TRBJ1-1 provide the parts outside the CDR3, is GAGVSQSPSNKVTEKGKDVELRCDPISGHTALYWYRQSLGQGLEFLIYFQGNSAPDKSGLPSDRFSAERTGGSVSTLTIQRTQQEDSAVYLCASSLAEGTEAFFGQGTRLTVV.

The rearrangement uses TRBV5-4 and TRBJ1-2; a weak D match, TRBD1 (5 bases). Trimming stripped 4 bases from V and 10 bases from J, with 17 bases between. This CDR3 is 13 amino acids long. The germline CDR1 and CDR2 sequences are SGHNT and YYREEE (reference sequence). CDR3 amino acids: CASSLQAGRPYTF. The CDR3, as DNA: TGTGCCAGCAGCCTTCAGGCAGGGAGGCCCTACACCTTC. The full variable domain, with the rest looked up from reference TRBV5-4 and TRBJ1-2, is ETGVTQSPTHLIKTRGQQVTLRCSSQSGHNTVSWYQQALGQGPQFIFQYYREEENGRGNFPPRFSGLQFPNYSSELNVNALELDDSALYLCASSLQAGRPYTFGSGTRLTVV.

This chain joins TRBV2 and TRBJ1-1; D is possibly TRBD1 (5 bases). Per the germline V gene, CDR1 is SNHLY and CDR2 is FYNNEI. Trimming removed 5 bases at V and 1 base at J, with 26 bases between. CDR3 size: 19 residues. CDR3 sequence (DNA): TGTGCCAGCAGTTATAACAGGTGGGGAGGGATCCGGGAGAACACTGAAGCTTTCTTT. This codes for CASSYNRWGGIRENTEAFF.

This sequence joins TRBV7-2 and TRBJ2-1, with TRBD2 identical over 9 bases. The CDR3 loop spans 12 amino acids. J was trimmed by 10 bases and V by 5 bases; bases with no gene match: 3. Germline V gives CDR1 SGHTA, CDR2 FQGNSA. The CDR3 reads CASSVSGREQFF. CDR3 DNA: TGTGCCAGCAGCGTAAGCGGGAGGGAGCAGTTCTTC.

V and J are TRBV5-1 and TRBJ2-7; 9 bases are a match to TRBD1. The junction had 3 bases not matched to a gene; V was cut back by 8 bases and J by 6 bases. The CDR3 is 11 amino acids. Germline CDR1 SGHRS, CDR2 YFSETQ. CDR3 amino acids: CASGTGFEQYF. CDR3 in DNA: TGCGCCAGTGGGACAGGGTTCGAGCAGTACTTC.

V gene TRBV2 combines with J gene TRBJ1-2; D perhaps matches TRBD1 (6 bases). The CDR3 length is 15 residues. From germline, CDR1 is SNHLY and CDR2 FYNNEI. V gave up 7 bases and J gave up 4 bases, with 19 bases separating them. In DNA form, the CDR3 reads TGTGCCAGCACCCAAATTCCAGGGGCCCCCTATGGCTACACCTTC. Translation gives CASTQIPGAPYGYTF.

V is TRBV6-1 and J is TRBJ1-2; D remains ambiguous. Germline assignment: CDR1 MNHNS and CDR2 SASEGT. The ends were cut back, 0 bases at V and 8 bases at J, with 10 bases in the middle. CDR3 length: 13 amino acids. CDR3 sequence: CASSEAGDNGYTF. CDR3 nucleotides: TGTGCCAGCAGTGAAGCGGGAGACAACGGCTACACCTTC.

This clone was detected once. The rearrangement joins TRBV16 to TRBJ2-5, with D possibly being TRBD1 (5 bases). The CDR3 runs 14 residues. The ends were cut back, 0 bases at V and 5 bases at J, with 10 bases in the middle. Per the germline V gene, CDR1 is KGHSY and CDR2 is FQNENV. The CDR3 sequence is CASSQSRRAETQYF. The CDR3 DNA reads TGTGCCAGCAGCCAATCGCGCAGGGCGGAGACCCAGTACTTC.

J is TRBJ2-1 and V is TRBV18; tentative D call: TRBD2 (6 bases). The CDR3 length is 14 residues. The germline V gene has CDR1 KGHSH and CDR2 LQKENI. The V and J ends lost 0 bases and 5 bases respectively, with 8 bases between them. The CDR3 DNA reads TGTGCCAGCTCACCACCGGGACTTAACAATGAGCAGTTCTTC. Amino acids: CASSPPGLNNEQFF. Full variable domain (missing parts from reference TRBV18 and TRBJ2-1): NAGVMQNPRHLVRRRGQEARLRCSPMKGHSHVYWYRQLPEEGLKFMVYLQKENIIDESGMPKERFSAEFPKEGPSILRIQQVVRGDSAAYFCASSPPGLNNEQFFGPGTRLTVL.

The rearrangement joins TRBV7-9 to TRBJ2-7, with TRBD1 matching 10 bases. Per germline, CDR1 SEHNR and CDR2 FQNEAQ (reference sequence). The V gene end was trimmed by 5 bases and the J gene end by 4 bases; junction bases not matched to a gene: 11. This CDR3 spans 16 amino acids. The DNA for the CDR3 is TGTGCCAGCAGCAACGACAGGGGGCCCAGCCCTTACGAGCAGTACTTC. This codes for CASSNDRGPSPYEQYF.